These T cell receptor beta chains were read from a single sample in a study of T cell repertoires in cytomegalovirus infection. TCRdb re-analysed the reads in MiXCR, keeping a single row per CDR3 protein. Among 55,000 to 85,000 distinct CDR3 sequences listed, approximately 22% were seen once. No antigens are known for them. The sequencing here drew on CD8+ T cells from cultured PBMCs, taken from culture after CMV antigen stimulation. The receptors were sampled from a human donor in good health (CMV status not recorded). Some clones in this sample may be carry-over from other donors' samples. CDR3s include the opening cysteine and the closing phenylalanine or tryptophan. Fields, in order: J gene, D gene, clone size, V gene, CDR3 DNA, CDR3 protein. D genes are given only for firm matches. Clone size is given for some rows only: seen once, a few or many times, or a class if the clone is expanded.

J: TRBJ1-5
D: NA
size: few
V: TRBV4-1
DNA: TGCGCCAGCAGCCAAAGACAGTCGGTAAATCAGCCCCAGCATTTT
CDR3: CASSQRQSVNQPQHF

J: TRBJ2-1
D: TRBD2
size: NA
V: TRBV29-1
DNA: TGCAGCGTGGTGACTAGCGGGGATACCTTAACCTTAGCCTACAATGAGCAGTTCTTC
CDR3: CSVVTSGDTLTLAYNEQFF

J: TRBJ1-2
D: NA
size: many
V: TRBV6-5
DNA: TGTGCCAGCAGTTACGTCGGAGGTGGCTACACCTTC
CDR3: CASSYVGGGYTF

J: TRBJ2-2
D: NA
size: few
V: TRBV6-2/TRBV6-3
DNA: TGTGCCAGCAGTTTACCCCGAGACGGAAACACCGGGGAGCTGTTTTTT
CDR3: CASSLPRDGNTGELFF

J: TRBJ2-7
D: NA
size: NA
V: TRBV4-2
DNA: TGTGCCAGCAGCCAAGTCCCCTTTGACAGGCCGACCTACGAGCAGTACTTC
CDR3: CASSQVPFDRPTYEQYF

J: TRBJ1-1
D: NA
size: few
V: TRBV7-8
DNA: TGTGCCAGCATAGGGGCAGGGATGAGGAACACTGAAGCTTTCTTT
CDR3: CASIGAGMRNTEAFF

J: TRBJ2-7
D: NA
size: NA
V: TRBV6-6
DNA: TGTGCCAGCGGAGCCTACCTATTAGACTTC
CDR3: CASGAYLLDF

J: TRBJ2-1
D: TRBD2
size: NA
V: TRBV7-2
DNA: TGTGCCAGCAGCCACGGAGCGGGGTTATACAATGAGCAGTTCTTC
CDR3: CASSHGAGLYNEQFF

J: TRBJ2-7
D: NA
size: NA
V: TRBV10-3
DNA: TGTGCCATCAGTGAAGAGTACAGTCTCCCTTCATACGAGCAGTACTTC
CDR3: CAISEEYSLPSYEQYF

J: TRBJ1-2
D: NA
size: few
V: TRBV6-2/TRBV6-3
DNA: TGTGCCAGCAGCGAGGAGGGATACGGCTACACCTTC
CDR3: CASSEEGYGYTF

J: TRBJ1-1
D: NA
size: NA
V: TRBV5-5
DNA: TGTGCCAGCAGCTGGACCCTAAGGATGAACACTGAAGCTTTCTTT
CDR3: CASSWTLRMNTEAFF

J: TRBJ2-5
D: TRBD2
size: NA
V: TRBV7-9
DNA: TGTGCCACCGGGGGGGCGGGGGGCGCTGAGACCCAGTACTTC
CDR3: CATGGAGGAETQYF

J: TRBJ1-5
D: NA
size: NA
V: TRBV5-6
DNA: TGTGCCAGCAGCCAGACTTTAGGAGCCGCGCCGGGTCAGCCCCAGCATTTT
CDR3: CASSQTLGAAPGQPQHF

J: TRBJ1-1
D: NA
size: few
V: TRBV12-3/TRBV12-4
DNA: TGTGCCAGCTCCATCTTGGGGGTGAACACTGAAGCTTTCTTT
CDR3: CASSILGVNTEAFF

J: TRBJ1-2
D: NA
size: few
V: TRBV6-5
DNA: TGTGCCAGCTCCTTTGGGGGTCCCAGCTATGGCTACACCTTC
CDR3: CASSFGGPSYGYTF

J: TRBJ2-2
D: NA
size: NA
V: TRBV7-2
DNA: TGTGCCAGCAGCTTTAACACCGGGGAGCTGTTTTTT
CDR3: CASSFNTGELFF

J: TRBJ1-5
D: TRBD1
size: NA
V: TRBV30
DNA: TGTGCCTGGAGTCGGGACAGGGGATTATATAGCAATCAGCCCCAGCATTTT
CDR3: CAWSRDRGLYSNQPQHF

J: TRBJ1-1
D: TRBD1
size: NA
V: TRBV6-5
DNA: TGTGCCAGCAGTCGCCCGGACAGGGTTGATGAAGCTTTCTTT
CDR3: CASSRPDRVDEAFF

J: TRBJ2-3
D: NA
size: few
V: TRBV6-6
DNA: TGTGCCAGCAGTGGACTCGATGCGGGGGATACGCAGTATTTT
CDR3: CASSGLDAGDTQYF

J: TRBJ2-2
D: NA
size: NA
V: TRBV12-5
DNA: TGTGCTAGTGGTTTAGGCAGCACAGGGTTTGTAGGGGAGCTGTTTTTT
CDR3: CASGLGSTGFVGELFF

J: TRBJ2-3
D: NA
size: NA
V: TRBV7-2
DNA: TGTGCCAGCAGCTTGAGAGGAGAAGGCAGCACAGATACGCAGTATTTT
CDR3: CASSLRGEGSTDTQYF

J: TRBJ2-5
D: NA
size: few
V: TRBV6-6
DNA: TGTGCCAGCAGTTTTTTTCGGGACTACCAAGAGACCCAGTACTTC
CDR3: CASSFFRDYQETQYF

J: TRBJ1-1
D: NA
size: NA
V: TRBV2
DNA: TGTGCCAGCAGCGATATTCAGGGGAACACTGAAGCTTTCTTT
CDR3: CASSDIQGNTEAFF

J: TRBJ2-2
D: TRBD1
size: few
V: TRBV27
DNA: TGTGCCAGCAGTTTAGGTTGGACAGGGGGTACCGGGGAGCTGTTTTTT
CDR3: CASSLGWTGGTGELFF

J: TRBJ2-7
D: TRBD1
size: few
V: TRBV9
DNA: TGTGCCAGCAGCGTAGACGGACAGGGGGATTTCGAGCAGTACTTC
CDR3: CASSVDGQGDFEQYF

J: TRBJ2-7
D: NA
size: few
V: TRBV6-2/TRBV6-3
DNA: TGTGCCAGCAGTTACCCCCGACAAGTCTTTTCCTACGAGCAGTACTTC
CDR3: CASSYPRQVFSYEQYF

J: TRBJ2-1
D: NA
size: NA
V: TRBV7-2
DNA: TGTGCCAGCAGCTTACGTTCCTCGGGGATTCACAATGAGCAGTTCTTC
CDR3: CASSLRSSGIHNEQFF

J: TRBJ2-7
D: TRBD1
size: few
V: TRBV7-8
DNA: TGTGCCAGCAGCCCTGGGGGACAGGCTGGCGAGCAGTACTTC
CDR3: CASSPGGQAGEQYF

J: TRBJ1-6
D: NA
size: NA
V: TRBV7-2
DNA: TGTGCCAGCAGCCCATCCGACAATTCACCCCTCCACTTT
CDR3: CASSPSDNSPLHF

J: TRBJ1-1
D: NA
size: NA
V: TRBV12-3/TRBV12-4
DNA: TGTGCCAGCAGTTTATATGACAGCGATTTATACAACACTGAAGCTTTCTTT
CDR3: CASSLYDSDLYNTEAFF

J: TRBJ2-7
D: NA
size: NA
V: TRBV24-1
DNA: TGTGCCACCCAAGCCCCGACAGGAAGCTACGAGCAGTACTTC
CDR3: CATQAPTGSYEQYF

J: TRBJ1-5
D: NA
size: NA
V: TRBV19
DNA: TGTGGGACTGAGGGACGGGGGAATCAGCCCCAGCATTTT
CDR3: CGTEGRGNQPQHF

J: TRBJ1-1
D: NA
size: few
V: TRBV4-1
DNA: TGCGCCACCAGAATCGGGGGGAGGAACACTGAAGCTTTCTTT
CDR3: CATRIGGRNTEAFF

J: TRBJ1-2
D: NA
size: NA
V: TRBV11-1
DNA: TGTGCCAGCAGCTCTCGGGACGGAGAGTCCTATGGCTACACCTTC
CDR3: CASSSRDGESYGYTF

J: TRBJ2-7
D: NA
size: few
V: TRBV7-2
DNA: TGTGCCAGCAGCTTCGGGTTAGGCTCCTACGAGCAGTACTTC
CDR3: CASSFGLGSYEQYF

J: TRBJ2-5
D: TRBD2
size: NA
V: TRBV7-2
DNA: TGTGCCAGCAGCCGCACGGGAGGGAGAGGAGAGACCCAGTACTTC
CDR3: CASSRTGGRGETQYF

J: TRBJ1-1
D: NA
size: NA
V: TRBV2
DNA: TGTGCCAACACAGGGAAGAACACTGAAGCTTTCTTT
CDR3: CANTGKNTEAFF

J: TRBJ1-1
D: NA
size: many
V: TRBV14
DNA: TGTGCCAGCAGCCAAGGGATCCTATTGGACACTGAAGCTTTCTTT
CDR3: CASSQGILLDTEAFF

J: TRBJ2-4
D: TRBD1
size: NA
V: TRBV4-1
DNA: TGCGCCAGCAGCCAAGAAGAGGGGGTCTGGACAGGGGGCGGGGGAAACATTCAGTACTTC
CDR3: CASSQEEGVWTGGGGNIQYF

J: TRBJ2-5
D: NA
size: NA
V: TRBV12-3/TRBV12-4
DNA: TGTGCCAGCGGGGGGGGCACACAAGAGACCCAGTACTTC
CDR3: CASGGGTQETQYF

J: TRBJ2-2
D: NA
size: few
V: TRBV2
DNA: TGTGCCAGCAGTGGGGGGCGCGGCACCGGGGAGCTGTTTTTT
CDR3: CASSGGRGTGELFF

J: TRBJ1-4
D: TRBD1
size: NA
V: TRBV7-9
DNA: TGTGCCAGCAGCCCAGGGGGTGAAAAACTGTTTTTT
CDR3: CASSPGGEKLFF

J: TRBJ1-5
D: NA
size: few
V: TRBV19
DNA: TGTGCCAGTACCAGACCAGTGGGGAATCAGCCCCAGCATTTT
CDR3: CASTRPVGNQPQHF

J: TRBJ1-2
D: NA
size: few
V: TRBV4-3
DNA: TGCGCCAGCAGCCAAGAAAGGGGATTTGGCTATGGCTACACCTTC
CDR3: CASSQERGFGYGYTF

J: TRBJ1-1
D: NA
size: few
V: TRBV20-1
DNA: TGCAGTGCAGAGGTAACTGAAGCTTTCTTT
CDR3: CSAEVTEAFF

J: TRBJ2-1
D: NA
size: NA
V: TRBV2
DNA: TGTGCCAGCAGTGAATCCTCTCCAGGGTCGGGGTCCTACAATGAGCAGTTCTTC
CDR3: CASSESSPGSGSYNEQFF

J: TRBJ2-7
D: TRBD2
size: NA
V: TRBV11-2
DNA: TGTGCCAGCAGCTTAACTAGCGGGGACTACGAGCAGTACTTC
CDR3: CASSLTSGDYEQYF

J: TRBJ2-3
D: NA
size: few
V: TRBV12-3/TRBV12-4
DNA: TGTGCCAGCAGTCTTGCGAGGGGGGGATTTACCAATACGCAGTATTTT
CDR3: CASSLARGGFTNTQYF

J: TRBJ2-5
D: NA
size: NA
V: TRBV6-5
DNA: TGTGCCAGCAGTTTTGGGCAGGAGACCCAGTACTTC
CDR3: CASSFGQETQYF

J: TRBJ2-3
D: NA
size: few
V: TRBV7-8
DNA: TGTGCCAGCAGCTCACTTCTGACGGGGAGCACAGATACGCAGTATTTT
CDR3: CASSSLLTGSTDTQYF

J: TRBJ2-1
D: TRBD2
size: NA
V: TRBV6-2/TRBV6-3
DNA: TGTGCCAGCAGCTTACAAATCCAAATAGCGGGGGGAGAGCAGTTCTTC
CDR3: CASSLQIQIAGGEQFF

J: TRBJ1-2
D: NA
size: NA
V: TRBV27
DNA: TGTGCCAGCAAAACCGGTGGCTATGGCTACACCTTC
CDR3: CASKTGGYGYTF

J: TRBJ2-1
D: NA
size: few
V: TRBV7-8
DNA: TGTGCCAGCAGCCCCCCCGGACTCGATCTCGGCAATGAGCAGTTCTTC
CDR3: CASSPPGLDLGNEQFF